Listed here are 29 T cell receptor beta chains from one sample, sequenced in a study of breast tumors, draining lymph nodes, adjacent tissues. The lymph nodes were axillary draining lymph nodes from breast cancer patients. TCRdb recomputed calls from the multiplex PCR reads with MiXCR, one row per CDR3 protein. The sample yields 90,000 to 120,000 distinct CDR3 sequences, less than 25% seen once. Input material: axillary lymph node tissue. These receptor sequences come from a female donor with breast cancer. Some clones in this sample may be carry-over from other donors' samples.

A remark on this clonotype: This likely comes from a read error, as the CDR3 has no conserved phenylalanine or tryptophan at its end. CDR3 sequence: CASSLWGVSAGETDTQYL. CDR3 nucleotide sequence: TGTGCCAGCAGTTTATGGGGGGTGTCGGCGGGAGAAACAGATACGCAGTATCTT. The chain links TRBV28 to TRBJ2-3; TRBD2 aligns across 7 bases. Per the germline V gene, CDR1 is MDHEN and CDR2 is SYDVKM. The CDR3 is 18 residues long. Trimming cost V 0 bases and J 3 bases; bases outside gene matches: 12.

This clonotype was counted ten times or more. V usage is TRBV9 and J usage is TRBJ2-5, with a possible D match to TRBD1 (6 bases). Germline CDR1 is SGDLS and CDR2 is YYNGEE. The CDR3 has 15 amino acids. V lost 0 bases to trimming and J lost 5 bases, with 14 bases between them. CDR3 sequence (DNA): TGTGCCAGCAGCGTAGAGGGTCGGGACACGGAGACCCAGTACTTC. Translation gives CASSVEGRDTETQYF. Full variable domain (rest looked up from reference TRBV9 and TRBJ2-5): DSGVTQTPKHLITATGQRVTLRCSPRSGDLSVYWYQQSLDQGLQFLIQYYNGEERAKGNILERFSAQQFPDLHSELNLSSLELGDSALYFCASSVEGRDTETQYFGPGTRLLVL.

This clonotype was observed many times. This chain connects TRBV5-1 to TRBJ2-7; the match to TRBD1 covers 9 bases. Germline CDR1 and CDR2: SGHRS and YFSETQ. Losses at the gene ends were 3 bases for V and 4 bases for J; bases not matched to a gene: 2. CDR3 size: 13 residues. The CDR3 DNA is TGCGCCAGCAGCTCGGGACAGGGTTACGAGCAGTACTTC. It specifies CASSSGQGYEQYF.

V usage is TRBV6-2 or TRBV6-3 and J usage is TRBJ2-3; unclear D gene. The CDR3 extends over 12 amino acids. V dropped 3 bases and J dropped 7 bases, with 8 bases sitting between them. In germline, CDR1 is MNHEY, CDR2 SVGEGT. The CDR3 DNA sequence: TGTGCCAGCAGTTATCTTGAAAATACGCAGTATTTT. This sequence encodes CASSYLENTQYF.

This clonotype has only one observation. Its ends do not fully match the called genes, so a read error is possible. V and J are TRBV5-1 and TRBJ2-1; D tentatively fits TRBD1 or TRBD2 (5 bases each). The CDR3 length is 17 residues. Per the germline V gene, CDR1 is SGHRS and CDR2 is YFSETQ. CDR3 DNA: TGCGCCAGCAGCCCCGCCGAGGGACGAATGGCCTACAATGAGCAGTTCTTT. Amino acid sequence: CASSPAEGRMAYNEQFF.

In regard to this clonotype: A much bigger clone sits one base away, suggesting this may be a read error. The chain carries TRBV10-3 and TRBJ1-4; D is uncertain. The CDR3 extends over 14 amino acids. Per the germline V gene, CDR1 is ENHRY and CDR2 is SYGVKD. The CDR3 region has the DNA TGTGCCGTCAGTGTGTCGTTTCGTAATGAAAAACTGTTTTTT. Its translation: CAVSVSFRNEKLFF.

This clonotype has ten or more counts. The chain employs TRBV6-5 and TRBJ2-3, with TRBD1 matching over 8 bases. J gave up 0 bases and V 6 bases, and 11 bases lay outside the gene matches. Germline loops: CDR1 MNHEY, CDR2 SVGAGI. CDR3 length: 17 amino acids. The CDR3 loop reads CASRDRAASHSTDTQYF. The CDR3 DNA sequence: TGTGCCAGCAGGGACAGGGCGGCTAGCCACAGCACAGATACGCAGTATTTT.

This clonotype was found many times. The V and J genes are TRBV10-2 and TRBJ2-2; D is uncertain. The CDR3 spans 12 residues. Germline V CDR1 and CDR2: WSHSY, SAAADI. Trimming stripped 3 bases from V and 6 bases from J, with 5 bases between. DNA of the CDR3: TGCGCCAGCAGTGACCCCCCCGGGGAGCTGTTTTTT. This encodes CASSDPPGELFF.

The sample holds many counts of this clonotype. V gene TRBV10-2 combines with J gene TRBJ2-2; D remains ambiguous. V dropped 7 bases and J dropped 0 bases, with 9 bases sitting between them. The CDR3 extends over 14 amino acids. Germline CDR1 and CDR2: WSHSY and SAAADI. The CDR3 nucleotides are TGCGCCAGCAACCTACGGACGAACACCGGGGAGCTGTTTTTT. Amino acids: CASNLRTNTGELFF.

This clonotype was recorded only once. This chain joins TRBV6-5 and TRBJ1-4; D remains unclear. Trimming pared 0 bases from V and 1 base from J, leaving 6 bases between. CDR3 length: 15 residues. Per germline, CDR1 MNHEY and CDR2 SVGAGI. CDR3 in amino acids: CASSYSRITNEKLFF. The CDR3 DNA reads as TGTGCCAGCAGTTACTCACGGATAACTAATGAAAAACTGTTTTTT.

J is TRBJ2-1 and V is TRBV11-2, with 7 bases identical to TRBD2. The CDR3 covers 15 residues. Germline lookup yields CDR1 SGHAT and CDR2 FQNNGV. The V segment lost 6 bases and the J segment 1 base; nucleotides outside the gene matches: 6. The CDR3 here is CASSVDGRSYNEQFF. CDR3 in DNA: TGTGCCAGCAGTGTAGACGGGAGGTCCTACAATGAGCAGTTCTTC.

This clonotype came up many times. The rearrangement uses TRBV14 and TRBJ1-4; 7 bases agree with TRBD1. This CDR3 is 16 amino acids long. The V gene's germline CDR1 is SGHDN and CDR2 FVKESK. The V and J ends lost 4 bases and 0 bases, in that order; junction bases with no gene match: 5. CDR3 in amino acids: CASSPIGQATNEKLFF. The CDR3 DNA reads TGTGCCAGCAGCCCTATCGGACAGGCAACTAATGAAAAACTGTTTTTT.

The sample holds many counts of this clonotype. The rearrangement uses TRBV4-1 and TRBJ2-3; 9 nucleotides match TRBD1. CDR1 is MGHRA and CDR2 is YSYEKL in the germline V gene. The CDR3 is 17 residues long. V was clipped by 4 bases and J by 2 bases; unmatched bases: 10. In DNA form, the CDR3 reads TGCGCCAGCAGCCGAGGACAGGGGAGTACCCACACAGATACGCAGTATTTT. Residues: CASSRGQGSTHTDTQYF.

This clonotype has ten or more counts. J is TRBJ2-3 and V is TRBV5-1; D not certain. The germline V gene encodes CDR1 SGHRS and CDR2 YFSETQ. The V end lost 0 bases, the J end lost 4 bases, and 9 bases lay between the germline ends. CDR3 length: 14 residues. DNA of the CDR3: TGCGCCAGCAGCTTGGCTAGAGAGTCAGATACGCAGTATTTT. Translated, it gives CASSLARESDTQYF.

This clonotype was detected ten times or more. V is TRBV4-1 and J is TRBJ2-1, with D unclear. Deletions cut 1 base from V and 7 bases from J, with 5 bases between. The CDR3 consists of 12 residues. The germline CDR1 and CDR2 sequences are MGHRA and YSYEKL. In DNA, the CDR3 is TGCGCCAGCAGCCAAGTGGGAAATGAGCAGTTCTTC. This gives the protein CASSQVGNEQFF.

This clonotype was observed at least ten times. The gene calls are TRBV19 and TRBJ2-5, with 9 bases lining up with TRBD1. The CDR3 totals 13 residues. Germline V gene sequence: CDR1 LNHDA, CDR2 SQIVND (reference sequence). V lost 10 bases to trimming and J lost 5 bases; unmatched junction nucleotides: 8. For the CDR3, the DNA is TGTGCCAAATACAGGGGGCGGGAGGAGACCCAGTACTTC. It specifies CAKYRGREETQYF. The full variable domain, completed using reference TRBV19 and TRBJ2-5, is DGGITQSPKYLFRKEGQNVTLSCEQNLNHDAMYWYRQDPGQGLRLIYYSQIVNDFQKGDIAEGYSVSREKKESFPLTVTSAQKNPTAFYLCAKYRGREETQYFGPGTRLLVL.

This clonotype was found many times. The chain links TRBV6-4 to TRBJ2-1; D ambiguous. V dropped 0 bases and J dropped 5 bases, with 8 bases sitting between them. Germline assignment: CDR1 MRHNA and CDR2 SNTAGT. The CDR3 spans 14 residues. The DNA of the CDR3 is TGTGCCAGCAGTGACTCTGCCAGAAACAATGAGCAGTTCTTC. Protein product: CASSDSARNNEQFF.

This clonotype was counted at least ten times. The chain is built from TRBV6-6 and TRBJ1-2; D uncertain. CDR3 length equals 16 residues. Germline CDR1 reads MNHNY; CDR2 reads SVGAGI (reference sequence). V was clipped by 7 bases and J by 3 bases, with 21 bases between them. The CDR3 loop is CASTHSTGSSYYGYTF. The CDR3 DNA reads as TGTGCCAGCACCCATTCTACGGGGTCCTCGTACTATGGCTACACCTTC.

A note on this clonotype: A much larger clone differs by one base, so this may be a read error. This sequence joins TRBV27 and TRBJ1-2, with 7 nucleotides matching TRBD1. This CDR3 comprises 13 residues. Per germline, CDR1 MNHEY and CDR2 SMNVEV (reference sequence). The junction had 7 bases not matched to a gene; V was cut back by 6 bases and J by 6 bases. The CDR3 DNA reads TGTGCCAGCAGACTACAGGGGCGGGATGGCTACACCTTC. Translating it yields CASRLQGRDGYTF.

A word on this clonotype: A much larger clone lies a single base off, so this may be a read error. The gene calls are TRBV6-5 and TRBJ1-2; D is undetermined. The CDR3 extends over 13 amino acids. CDR1 is MNHEY and CDR2 is SVGAGI in the germline V gene. The CDR3 DNA follows: TGTGCCAGCAGCCGTAACACTGACTATGGCTGCACCTTC. It is translated as CASSRNTDYGCTF.

Ten or more counts support this clonotype. This rearrangement joins TRBV5-1 to TRBJ2-6; no definite D call. The V gene lost 4 bases and the J gene lost 0 bases, with 11 bases spanning the gap. CDR1 and CDR2 (germline): SGHRS, YFSETQ. CDR3 size: 16 residues. The CDR3 nucleotides read TGCGCCAGCAGCCCGGACGTTCTCTCTGGGGCCAACGTCCTGACTTTC. Encoded protein: CASSPDVLSGANVLTF.

This clonotype was detected ten times or more. V and J are TRBV9 and TRBJ2-7; D ambiguous. Trimming cost V 1 base and J 5 bases, with 13 bases left between them. The germline gives CDR1 SGDLS, CDR2 YYNGEE. The CDR3 has 14 amino acids. DNA of the CDR3: TGTGCCAGCAGCGTACGGCCCGCCGAGGACGAGCAGTACTTC. Amino acids: CASSVRPAEDEQYF. The variable domain in full, with the rest retrieved from reference TRBV9 and TRBJ2-7, is DSGVTQTPKHLITATGQRVTLRCSPRSGDLSVYWYQQSLDQGLQFLIQYYNGEERAKGNILERFSAQQFPDLHSELNLSSLELGDSALYFCASSVRPAEDEQYFGPGTRLTVT.

The CDR3 sequence is CASGRSLNIQYF. CDR3 in DNA: TGTGCCAGCGGCCGATCCTTAAACATTCAGTACTTC. The chain is built from TRBV7-9 and TRBJ2-4, with unresolved D. Germline-derived CDR1 and CDR2 are SEHNR and FQNEAQ (reference sequence). The ends were cut back, 8 bases at V and 6 bases at J, with 11 bases in the middle. The length of the CDR3 is 12 residues.

At least ten counts were recorded for this clonotype. V is TRBV5-4 and J is TRBJ2-5; 9 bases are a match to TRBD2. This CDR3 comprises 17 residues. Trimming cost V 3 bases and J 0 bases; bases outside gene matches: 9. Per germline, CDR1 SGHNT and CDR2 YYREEE (reference sequence). This chain's CDR3 is CASSWGPAGGYQETQYF. The CDR3 nucleotides are TGTGCCAGCAGCTGGGGGCCAGCGGGGGGCTACCAAGAGACCCAGTACTTC.

This clonotype has more than one count but fewer than ten. J is TRBJ1-6 and V is TRBV20-1; 10 positions match TRBD1. Looked up from germline, CDR1 is DFQATT and CDR2 is SNEGSKA (reference sequence). V trimming: 0 bases; J trimming: 5 bases; junction bases outside the gene matches: 7. The CDR3 sequence is 17 residues long. CDR3 protein: CSAREPGQGYDNSPLHF. The CDR3 DNA reads as TGCAGTGCTAGAGAACCGGGACAGGGGTATGATAATTCACCCCTCCACTTT.

This clonotype was counted many times. The chain links TRBV5-8 to TRBJ1-3, with TRBD1 as a possible D gene (5 bases). Deletions cut 4 bases from V and 4 bases from J, with 21 bases between. This CDR3 contains 17 residues. In germline, CDR1 is SGHTS, CDR2 YDEGEE. The CDR3 DNA follows: TGTGCCAGCAGCCGCGGCAGGGCACGGGGGTCCGGAAACACCATATATTTT. Translating it yields CASSRGRARGSGNTIYF.

This clonotype was detected many times. CDR3 sequence: CASSLVTSGGNRRLSDTQYF. The CDR3 nucleotides are TGCGCCAGCAGCTTGGTTACTAGCGGGGGAAACCGGCGGTTGTCGGATACGCAGTATTTT. V and J are TRBV5-1 and TRBJ2-3; 11 nucleotides align to TRBD2. Trimming removed 0 bases from V and 6 bases from J; junction bases left unmatched: 18. The CDR3 has 20 residues. Germline CDR1 SGHRS, CDR2 YFSETQ.

This chain links TRBV30 with TRBJ2-2; 7 nucleotides align to TRBD1. Germline assignment: CDR1 GTSNPN and CDR2 SVGIG (reference sequence). The CDR3 runs to 12 residues. V dropped 6 bases and J dropped 6; count of bases not matched to a gene: 4. CDR3 coding DNA: TGTGCCTGCAAAGGGGGCCCCGGGGAGCTGTTTTTT. Its protein is CACKGGPGELFF.

About this clonotype: A much larger clone lies a single base off, so this may be a read error. The chain links TRBV11-3 to TRBJ2-1, with 7 nucleotides matching TRBD1. V lost 6 bases and J lost 10; bases outside the gene matches: 12. Germline values: CDR1 SGHNT, CDR2 YENEEA. The CDR3 contains 14 residues. CDR3 sequence reads: CASRKVTGSGEQFF. The CDR3 region has the DNA TGTGCCAGCAGAAAAGTGACAGGGTCCGGGGAGCAGTTCTTC.